This T cell receptor (beta chain) was sequenced in a study of blood T cell repertoires in COVID-19. Study-level information: Specimens from acute and convalescent COVID-19 originated in the United States, Italy and Spain. Nucleic acid was either cDNA or gDNA, and it came from T cells, B-cell-depleted T cells, or PBMCs.

Study processing details: Amplification of reference gene primers was used by the study to estimate nucleated cell counts. Clones were sequenced by immunoSEQ multiplex PCR, and TCRdb holds only the in-frame ones, with some missing. That table gives V, J and clone size, and the DNA gave D and trimming. The profile shows about 70,000 clones, roughly nine tenths of them singletons. This receptor was identified in a man in his fifties or sixties with acute or convalescent COVID-19. Source material: peripheral blood.

CDR3 coding DNA: TGTGCCAGCAGCAAACGACAGGGAGAGGAATATGAAAAACTGTTTTTT. Protein sequence: CASSKRQGEEYEKLFF. This chain joins TRBV21-1 and TRBJ1-4; the DNA was not used to check the table's D call, TRBD1. TRBV21-1 is a known pseudogene. The CDR3 spans 16 residues.